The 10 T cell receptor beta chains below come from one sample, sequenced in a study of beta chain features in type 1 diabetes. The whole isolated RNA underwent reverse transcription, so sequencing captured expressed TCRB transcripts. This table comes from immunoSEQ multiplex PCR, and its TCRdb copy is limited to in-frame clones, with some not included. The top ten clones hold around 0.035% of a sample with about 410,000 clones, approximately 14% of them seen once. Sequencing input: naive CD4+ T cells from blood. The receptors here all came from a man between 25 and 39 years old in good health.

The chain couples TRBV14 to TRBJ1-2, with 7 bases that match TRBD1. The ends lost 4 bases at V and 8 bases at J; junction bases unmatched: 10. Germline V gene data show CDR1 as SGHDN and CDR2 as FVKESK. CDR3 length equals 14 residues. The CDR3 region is CASSRPGGASGYTF. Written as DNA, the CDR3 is TGTGCCAGCAGCCGCCCAGGGGGGGCCTCGGGCTACACCTTC.

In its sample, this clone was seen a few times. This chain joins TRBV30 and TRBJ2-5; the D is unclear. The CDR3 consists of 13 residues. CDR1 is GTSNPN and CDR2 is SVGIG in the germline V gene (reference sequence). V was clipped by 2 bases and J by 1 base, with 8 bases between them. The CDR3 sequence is CAWSNRPQETQYF. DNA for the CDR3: TGTGCCTGGAGTAATAGACCCCAAGAGACCCAGTACTTC.

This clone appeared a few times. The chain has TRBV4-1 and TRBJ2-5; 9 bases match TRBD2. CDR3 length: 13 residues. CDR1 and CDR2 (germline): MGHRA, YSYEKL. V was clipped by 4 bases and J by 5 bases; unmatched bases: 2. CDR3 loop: CASSLLAGETQYF. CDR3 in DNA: TGCGCCAGCAGCCTTCTAGCGGGGGAGACCCAGTACTTC.

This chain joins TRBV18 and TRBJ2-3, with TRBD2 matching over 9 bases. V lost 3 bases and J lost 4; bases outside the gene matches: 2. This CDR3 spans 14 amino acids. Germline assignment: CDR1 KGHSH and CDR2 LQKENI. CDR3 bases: TGTGCCAGCTCACCTAGCGGGAGCCCAGATACGCAGTATTTT. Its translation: CASSPSGSPDTQYF.

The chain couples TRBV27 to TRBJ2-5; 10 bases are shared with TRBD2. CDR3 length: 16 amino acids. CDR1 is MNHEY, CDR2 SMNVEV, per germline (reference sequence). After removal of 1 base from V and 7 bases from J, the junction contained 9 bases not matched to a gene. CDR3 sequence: CASSLLVAGGKGTQYF. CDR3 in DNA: TGTGCCAGCAGTTTATTGGTAGCGGGAGGAAAGGGGACCCAGTACTTC.

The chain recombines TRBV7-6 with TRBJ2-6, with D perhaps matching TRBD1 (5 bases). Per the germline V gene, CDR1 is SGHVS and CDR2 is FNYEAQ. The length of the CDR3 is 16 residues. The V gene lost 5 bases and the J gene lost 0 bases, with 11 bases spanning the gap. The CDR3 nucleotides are TGTGCCAGCAGCCCTAGGGGTAGCTCTGGGGCCAACGTCCTGACTTTC. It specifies CASSPRGSSGANVLTF. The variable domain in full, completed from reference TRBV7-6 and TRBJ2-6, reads GAGVSQSPRYKVTKRGQDVALRCDPISGHVSLYWYRQALGQGPEFLTYFNYEAQQDKSGLPNDRFSAERPEGSISTLTIQRTEQRDSAMYRCASSPRGSSGANVLTFGAGSRLTVL.

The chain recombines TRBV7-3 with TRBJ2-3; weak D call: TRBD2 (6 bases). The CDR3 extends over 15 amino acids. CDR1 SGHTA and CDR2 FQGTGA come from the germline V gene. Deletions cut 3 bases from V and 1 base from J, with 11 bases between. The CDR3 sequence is CASSFRRGGTDTQYF. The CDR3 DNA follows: TGTGCCAGCAGCTTCAGGCGGGGAGGCACAGATACGCAGTATTTT.

CDR3 residues: CSVESEGSGGYTF. The CDR3 coding sequence is TGCAGCGTTGAATCGGAGGGCTCAGGTGGCTACACCTTC. The chain employs TRBV29-1 and TRBJ1-2; D ambiguous. The germline V gene has CDR1 SQVTM and CDR2 ANQGSEA. V lost 2 bases to trimming and J lost 7 bases, with 14 bases between them. The CDR3 runs to 13 residues.

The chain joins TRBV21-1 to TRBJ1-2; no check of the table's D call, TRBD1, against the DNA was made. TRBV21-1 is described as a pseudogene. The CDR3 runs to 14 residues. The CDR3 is CASSKSETACGYTF. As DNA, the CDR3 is TGTGCCAGCAGCAAAAGCGAGACAGCGTGCGGCTACACCTTC.

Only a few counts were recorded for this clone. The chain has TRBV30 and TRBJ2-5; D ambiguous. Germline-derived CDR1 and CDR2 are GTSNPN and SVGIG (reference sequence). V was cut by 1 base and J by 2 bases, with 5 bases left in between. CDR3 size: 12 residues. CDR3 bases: TGTGCCTGGAGTGCACAACAAGAGACCCAGTACTTC. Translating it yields CAWSAQQETQYF.